This record concerns one T cell receptor (beta chain) sequence. This clone is a singleton in its sample. Its antigen remains undetermined. No clone much larger than this one lies a single base away; base qualities are absent. TCRbeta CDR3 regions were amplified from genomic DNA by means of the immunoSEQ Assay, a bias-controlled multiplex PCR. In the original analysis: Within the assay, amplification of reference gene primers was used to estimate how many nucleated cells each sample contained. Sequence reads were collapsed and filtered to measure the absolute abundance of every unique TCRbeta CDR3 rearrangement. For each sample, productive Simpson clonality was calculated as the square root of Simpson's diversity index across productive rearrangements. Here the immuneACCESS table is served through TCRdb, limited to in-frame sequences with V and J called. Missing clones are a known gap in these copies; in checked studies unresolved V genes cover under half, and the rest lacks a known reason. Clonal size and the V and J genes are those of that table, whereas D and trimming came from the DNA. The sample table lists about 140,000 clones, under 85% of them with a count of one. 1.6% of the sample is taken by the ten largest.

Collaborating institutions collected whole blood in K2EDTA tubes following their own protocols. For TCRbeta analysis, collaborators shipped samples as frozen whole blood, isolated PBMCs, or DNA extracted from either of those sample types. The data belong to a study of blood T cell repertoires in COVID-19 (dated by TCRdb to 2020 to 2021). In terms of the full investigation: Collaborator samples came from the United States, Italy and Spain and covered acute and convalescent phases of COVID-19. The material from the prospective study consisted of cDNA or gDNA derived from T cells, B-cell-depleted T cells, or PBMCs. Subjects who had been exposed to COVID-19, were actively infected with it, or had recovered from it provided the deeply sampled blood TCRbeta repertoires that made up the dataset. The repertoires were released in a freely available public database intended as a resource for research on the immune response to SARS-CoV-2. Samples came from the ongoing ImmuneRACE study (first 160 participants) plus 1,254 subjects from 6 global collaborators. Nearly every sample came with metadata listing a de-identified subject ID, COVID-19 status, age in years and sex. HLA class I and class II types, where available, came from metadata supplied by the sample provider rather than from assay-based typing. Study-wide conclusions, independent of this receptor: The quantity of clinical and demographic metadata differed by source and by participant and was supplied without curation.

The receptor comes from a human donor in a cohort sampled during active COVID-19. The specimen was peripheral blood.

This receptor carries the CDR3 CASSIAGGDTQYF. The nucleotide sequence reads as follows: TGTGCCAGTAGTATTGCGGGAGGGGATACGCAGTATTTT. In this chain, TRBV19 is recombined with TRBJ2-3; the central 9 bases match TRBD2. From its cysteine to its phenylalanine, the CDR3 spans 13 amino acids. Only the CDR3 part of the read is kept: 39 bases, read in frame from the first base. The germline V gene (reference sequence) gives CDR1 as LNHDA and CDR2 as SQIVND. From V the trimming removes 3 bases and from J it removes 6 bases, while the gene matches leave 1 base of the junction unaccounted for.